This T cell receptor (beta chain) was sequenced during a study of blood T cells in healthy people across ages. The study's findings and limits: TCR beta diversity, measured per million T cells, fell in a roughly linear way with age.

Primed by a sample-barcoded 5' primer and a J-beta primer mix, a second PCR proceeded for 7 to 11 cycles. TCRdb re-called the 5' RACE reads with MiXCR, one entry per CDR3 protein. Here the sample spans roughly 800,000 distinct CDR3 sequences, 20% to 25% being singletons. Worth noting for this clonotype: Its antigen is still unknown.

These data were also filed under a second study, of T cells of mothers and their children. Per that study: RNA extracted was entirely used for cDNA synthesis, around 1.5 ug per 15 ul.

Sequenced input: blood. The receptor's source is a boy between 10 and 17 years old in good health.

The CDR3 DNA sequence: TGTGCCAGCAGCTTATTCGCGGGAGGGCTCACAGATACGCAGTATTTT. It yields the protein CASSLFAGGLTDTQYF. The chain has TRBV7-9 and TRBJ2-3; 9 bases agree with TRBD2. The CDR3 runs 16 residues. Germline V gene sequence: CDR1 SEHNR, CDR2 FQNEAQ (reference sequence). V was clipped by 2 bases and J by 2 bases; unmatched bases: 5.